The TCR beta chain described here comes from a study of glioma-infiltrating T cells after dendritic cell vaccination (dated by TCRdb to the mid-2010s). In the study overall: Of the 15 or so glioblastoma patients in the cohort, all drawn from Phase I and II dendritic cell vaccination trials, 9 were newly diagnosed and 6 had recurrent disease. Autologous tumor lysate-pulsed dendritic cell vaccination was administered to the patients between about 2003 and 2012. The vaccine was prepared from monocyte-derived dendritic cells that were cultured for more than six days with IL-4 and GM-CSF and then pulsed overnight with autologous tumor lysate. Each patient got three intradermal injections of the dendritic cell vaccine, spaced at biweekly intervals, in the arm below the axilla. Deep sequencing of TCR beta CDR3 regions was used to quantify tumor-infiltrating lymphocyte content and compare tumor and blood repertoires in dendritic cell-vaccinated glioblastoma patients. Survival after dendritic cell vaccination was correlated with TCR sequencing metrics, including TIL content and tumor-blood repertoire overlap.

A distance of 12 bases separates the germline ends of V and J, which lose 0 bases and 0 bases respectively. CDR1 and CDR2, looked up from the germline V gene, are MGHRA and YSYEKL. From the cysteine through the phenylalanine, the CDR3 covers 16 amino acids. CDR3 DNA only is kept here, 48 bases in frame from base 1. The label giving this sample's time point can be read as: after dendritic cell vaccination, including at tumor progression/relapse. To be selected, patients needed enough residual fresh-frozen tumor tissue and more than two years of available survival data. An isocitrate dehydrogenase mutation was not carried by any of the glioblastoma patients, although molecular status was otherwise variable. PBMC were collected before vaccination, two weeks after the third vaccination, and at tumor progression if tumor progression occurred. The Qiagen DNeasy Blood extraction Kit was used for extraction of genomic DNA.

Remarks on this clone: Its antigen is unknown. No base quality information exists; no much larger clone differs at one position.

Overall study outcomes, separate from this receptor: After dendritic cell vaccination, a higher estimated pretreatment TIL content predicted longer time to progression and longer overall survival. No direct relationship between TCR clonality and survival was found, suggesting a diverse polyclonal response may matter. The cohort was small and heterogeneous, and full blood and tumor sets were available for few patients, with initial-recurrent tumor pairs available for even fewer patients. The response model built on TCR overlap across three groups was characterized as speculative, with prospective validation still needed.

The immunoSEQ assay amplified TCRB CDR3 regions from about 2 micrograms of genomic DNA, or from all available DNA when less than that amount was available. For multiplex PCR, 60 forward primers for TCR V beta segments and 13 reverse primers for J beta segments were used. To estimate reads per starting template, synthetic control templates were spiked into each sample at limiting dilution. Reads of 87 bp were generated by sequencing on the Illumina HiSeq System. For the original study's pipeline: PCR and sequencing errors were removed by a nearest neighbor algorithm that merged closely related sequences. TCR overlap was defined as the percentage of unique tumor TCR beta sequences that were also present in the same patient's peripheral blood. TCRdb re-hosts the immuneACCESS table, in-frame sequences only. Its copies lack some clones; in the studies checked, an unresolved V gene accounts for under half of them, and the cause for the rest is not known. The V and J calls and clone size are taken from that table; D and trimming were inferred from the DNA. In this sample the table shows about 87,000 clones, under 85% of which occur a single time. The leading ten clones occupy roughly 6.8% of the sample.

The chain is assembled from TRBV4-1 and TRBJ2-7, with the D gene too uncertain to name. The sample was blood, taken after dendritic cell vaccination. The TCR sequence derives from a human donor with glioblastoma. The DNA sequence is given as TGCGCCAGCAGCCAAGAAGTGGGCAGCAACTCCTACGAGCAGTACTTC. It is translated as CASSQEVGSNSYEQYF.